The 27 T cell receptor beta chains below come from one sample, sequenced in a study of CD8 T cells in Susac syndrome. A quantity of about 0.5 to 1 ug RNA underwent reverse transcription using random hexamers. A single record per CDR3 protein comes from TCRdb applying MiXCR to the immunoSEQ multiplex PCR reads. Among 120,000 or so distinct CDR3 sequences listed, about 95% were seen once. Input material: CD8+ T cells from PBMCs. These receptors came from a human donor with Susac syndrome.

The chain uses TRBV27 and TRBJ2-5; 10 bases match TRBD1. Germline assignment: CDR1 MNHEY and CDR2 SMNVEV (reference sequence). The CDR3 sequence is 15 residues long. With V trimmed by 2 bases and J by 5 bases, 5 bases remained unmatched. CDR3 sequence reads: CASSLGTGEWETQYF. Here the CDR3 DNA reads TGTGCCAGCAGTTTAGGGACAGGGGAATGGGAGACCCAGTACTTC.

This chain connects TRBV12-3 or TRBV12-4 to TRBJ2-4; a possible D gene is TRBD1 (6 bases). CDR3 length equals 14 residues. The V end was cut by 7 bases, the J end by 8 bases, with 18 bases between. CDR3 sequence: CASTPTGILDIQYF. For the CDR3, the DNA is TGTGCCAGCACTCCGACAGGAATCTTGGACATTCAGTACTTC.

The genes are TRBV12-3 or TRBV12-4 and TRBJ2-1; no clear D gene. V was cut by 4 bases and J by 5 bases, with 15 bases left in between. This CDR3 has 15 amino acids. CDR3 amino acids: CASSSDTAANNEQFF. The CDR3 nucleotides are TGTGCCAGCAGTTCAGACACCGCTGCGAACAATGAGCAGTTCTTC.

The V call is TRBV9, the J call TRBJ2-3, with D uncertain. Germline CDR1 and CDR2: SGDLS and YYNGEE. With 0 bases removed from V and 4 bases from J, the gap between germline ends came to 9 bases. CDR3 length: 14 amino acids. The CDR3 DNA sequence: TGTGCCAGCAGCGTAGAAGTAGGCGCAGATACGCAGTATTTT. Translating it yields CASSVEVGADTQYF.

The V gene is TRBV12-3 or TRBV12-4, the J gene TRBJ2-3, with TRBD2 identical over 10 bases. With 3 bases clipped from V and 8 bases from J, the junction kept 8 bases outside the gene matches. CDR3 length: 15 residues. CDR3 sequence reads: CASSFALAGVGTQYF. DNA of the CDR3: TGTGCCAGCAGTTTTGCCCTAGCGGGAGTCGGTACGCAGTATTTT.

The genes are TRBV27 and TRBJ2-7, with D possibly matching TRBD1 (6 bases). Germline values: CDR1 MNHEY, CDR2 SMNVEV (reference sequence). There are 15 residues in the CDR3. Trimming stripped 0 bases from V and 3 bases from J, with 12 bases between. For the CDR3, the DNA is TGTGCCAGCAGTTTATCGCCAGGGGTAGACTACGAGCAGTACTTC. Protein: CASSLSPGVDYEQYF.

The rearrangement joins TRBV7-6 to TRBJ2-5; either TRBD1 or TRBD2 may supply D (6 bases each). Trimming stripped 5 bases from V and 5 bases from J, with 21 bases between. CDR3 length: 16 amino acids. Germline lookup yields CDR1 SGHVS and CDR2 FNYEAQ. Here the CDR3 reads CASSNPLRGRFETQYF. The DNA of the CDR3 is TGTGCCAGCAGCAACCCTCTCCGGGGGCGGTTCGAGACCCAGTACTTC.

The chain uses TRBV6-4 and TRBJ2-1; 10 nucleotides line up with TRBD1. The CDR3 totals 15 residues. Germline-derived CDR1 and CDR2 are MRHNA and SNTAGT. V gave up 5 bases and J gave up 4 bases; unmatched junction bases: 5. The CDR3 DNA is TGTGCCAGCAGTACCGGGACAGGGGAGTACAATGAGCAGTTCTTC. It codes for CASSTGTGEYNEQFF.

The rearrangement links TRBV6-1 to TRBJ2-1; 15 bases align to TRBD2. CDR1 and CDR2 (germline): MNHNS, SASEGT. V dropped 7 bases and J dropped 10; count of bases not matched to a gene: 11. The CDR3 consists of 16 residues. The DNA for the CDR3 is TGTGCCAGCATGCCCGCGGGACTAGCGGGAGGAAGGGAGCAGTTCTTC. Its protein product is CASMPAGLAGGREQFF.

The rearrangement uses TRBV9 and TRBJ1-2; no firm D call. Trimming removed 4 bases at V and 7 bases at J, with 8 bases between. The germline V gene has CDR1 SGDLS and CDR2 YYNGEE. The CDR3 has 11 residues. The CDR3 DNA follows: TGTGCCAGCAGCCCAGGACGTGGCTACACCTTC. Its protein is CASSPGRGYTF.

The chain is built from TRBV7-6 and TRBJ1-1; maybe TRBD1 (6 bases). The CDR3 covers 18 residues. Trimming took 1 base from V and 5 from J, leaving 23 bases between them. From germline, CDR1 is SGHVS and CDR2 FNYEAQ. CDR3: CASSLDPPSGEMGTEAFF. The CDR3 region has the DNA TGTGCCAGCAGCTTAGACCCCCCGTCAGGGGAGATGGGGACTGAAGCTTTCTTT.

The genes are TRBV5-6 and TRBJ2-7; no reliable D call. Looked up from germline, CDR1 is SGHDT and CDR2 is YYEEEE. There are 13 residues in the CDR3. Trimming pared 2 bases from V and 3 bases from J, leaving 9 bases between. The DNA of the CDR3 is TGTGCCAGCAGCTTCGGCGGACGCTACGAGCAGTACTTC. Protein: CASSFGGRYEQYF. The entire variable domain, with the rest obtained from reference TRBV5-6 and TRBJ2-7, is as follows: DAGVTQSPTHLIKTRGQQVTLRCSPKSGHDTVSWYQQALGQGPQFIFQYYEEEERQRGNFPDRFSGHQFPNYSSELNVNALLLGDSALYLCASSFGGRYEQYFGPGTRLTVT.

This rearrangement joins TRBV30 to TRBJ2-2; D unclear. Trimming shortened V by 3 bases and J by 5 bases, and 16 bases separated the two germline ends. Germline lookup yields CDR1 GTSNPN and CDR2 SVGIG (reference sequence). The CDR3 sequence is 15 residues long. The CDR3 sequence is CAWSPPPTGTGELFF. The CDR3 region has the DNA TGTGCCTGGAGCCCCCCCCCGACTGGGACCGGGGAGCTGTTTTTT.

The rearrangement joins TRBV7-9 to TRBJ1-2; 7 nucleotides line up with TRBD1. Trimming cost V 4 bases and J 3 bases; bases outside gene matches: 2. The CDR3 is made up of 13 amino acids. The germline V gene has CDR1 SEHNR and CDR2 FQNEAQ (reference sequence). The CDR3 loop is CASSYGTDYGYTF. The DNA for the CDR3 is TGTGCCAGCAGCTATGGGACAGACTATGGCTACACCTTC. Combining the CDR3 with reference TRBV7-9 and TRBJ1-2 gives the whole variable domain DTGVSQNPRHKITKRGQNVTFRCDPISEHNRLYWYRQTLGQGPEFLTYFQNEAQLEKSRLLSDRFSAERPKGSFSTLEIQRTEQGDSAMYLCASSYGTDYGYTFGSGTRLTVV.

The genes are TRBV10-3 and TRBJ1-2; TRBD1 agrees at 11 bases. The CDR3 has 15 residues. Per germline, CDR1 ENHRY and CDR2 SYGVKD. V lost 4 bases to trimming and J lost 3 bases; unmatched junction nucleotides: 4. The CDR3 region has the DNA TGTGCCATCAGTGGGACAGGGGGCATCGACTATGGCTACACCTTC. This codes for CAISGTGGIDYGYTF.

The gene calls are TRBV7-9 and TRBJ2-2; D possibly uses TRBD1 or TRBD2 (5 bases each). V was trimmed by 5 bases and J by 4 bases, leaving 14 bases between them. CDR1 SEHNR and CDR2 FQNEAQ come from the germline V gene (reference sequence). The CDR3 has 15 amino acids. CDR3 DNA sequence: TGTGCCAGCAGCCCCGGGGCAACGTCCACCGGGGAGCTGTTTTTT. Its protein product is CASSPGATSTGELFF.

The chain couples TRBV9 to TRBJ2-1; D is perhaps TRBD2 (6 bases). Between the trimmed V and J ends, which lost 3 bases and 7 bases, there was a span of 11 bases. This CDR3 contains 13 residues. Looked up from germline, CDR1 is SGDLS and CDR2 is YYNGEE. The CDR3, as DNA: TGTGCCAGCAGCGCGACTAGTGGGAATGAGCAGTTCTTC. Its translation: CASSATSGNEQFF.

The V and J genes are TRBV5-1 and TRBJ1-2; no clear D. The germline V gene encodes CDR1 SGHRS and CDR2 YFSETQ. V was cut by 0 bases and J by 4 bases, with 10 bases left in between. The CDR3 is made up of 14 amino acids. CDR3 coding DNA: TGCGCCAGCAGCTTGGGCGACGGACGCTATGGCTACACCTTC. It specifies CASSLGDGRYGYTF.

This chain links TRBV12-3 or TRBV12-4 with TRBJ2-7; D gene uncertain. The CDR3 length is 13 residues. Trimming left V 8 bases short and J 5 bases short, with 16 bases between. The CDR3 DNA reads TGTGCCAGCGCCGGTACAAACCCCCACGAGCAGTACTTC. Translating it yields CASAGTNPHEQYF.

The CDR3 sequence is CASTETSGLQETQYF. In DNA form, the CDR3 reads TGTGCCAGCACCGAGACTAGCGGACTACAAGAGACCCAGTACTTC. The V and J genes are TRBV6-1 and TRBJ2-5, with 9 bases identical to TRBD2. Germline assignment: CDR1 MNHNS and CDR2 SASEGT. V was clipped by 7 bases and J by 2 bases; unmatched bases: 8. There are 15 residues in the CDR3.

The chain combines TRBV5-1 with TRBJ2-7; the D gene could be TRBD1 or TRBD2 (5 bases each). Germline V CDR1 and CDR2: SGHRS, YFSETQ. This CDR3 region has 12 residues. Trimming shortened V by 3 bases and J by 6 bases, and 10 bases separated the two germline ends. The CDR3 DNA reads TGCGCCAGCAGCTCGGGACCGACCGAGCAGTACTTC. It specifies CASSSGPTEQYF.

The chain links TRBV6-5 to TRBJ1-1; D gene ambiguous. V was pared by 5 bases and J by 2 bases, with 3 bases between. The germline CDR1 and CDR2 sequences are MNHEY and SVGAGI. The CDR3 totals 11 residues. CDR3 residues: CASSANTEAFF. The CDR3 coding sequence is TGTGCCAGCAGTGCCAACACTGAAGCTTTCTTT.

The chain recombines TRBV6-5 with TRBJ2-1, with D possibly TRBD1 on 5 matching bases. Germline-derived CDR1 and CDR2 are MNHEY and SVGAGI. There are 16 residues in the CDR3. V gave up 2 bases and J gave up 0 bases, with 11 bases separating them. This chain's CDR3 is CASSYTDSSSYNEQFF. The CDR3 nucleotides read TGTGCCAGCAGTTACACAGACAGTAGCTCCTACAATGAGCAGTTCTTC.

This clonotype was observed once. This CDR3 reads CAWGQGNVLSEAFF. CDR3 sequence (DNA): TGTGCCTGGGGACAGGGGAACGTATTATCTGAAGCTTTCTTT. The rearrangement links TRBV30 to TRBJ1-1; 9 bases map to TRBD1. V shed 5 bases, J shed 6 bases, and the junction held 10 bases outside the gene matches. The CDR3 is 14 residues long. Germline values: CDR1 GTSNPN, CDR2 SVGIG (reference sequence).

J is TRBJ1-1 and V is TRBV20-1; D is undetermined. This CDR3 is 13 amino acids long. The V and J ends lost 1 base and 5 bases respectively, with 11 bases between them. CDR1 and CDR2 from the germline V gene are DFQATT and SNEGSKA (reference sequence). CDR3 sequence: CSARVTGPTEAFF. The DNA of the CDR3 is TGCAGTGCTAGAGTAACCGGTCCTACTGAAGCTTTCTTT.

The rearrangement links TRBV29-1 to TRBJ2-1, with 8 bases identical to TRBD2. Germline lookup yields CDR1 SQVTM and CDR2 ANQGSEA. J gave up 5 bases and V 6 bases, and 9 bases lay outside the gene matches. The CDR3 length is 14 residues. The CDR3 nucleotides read TGCAGCGTCCACGGGGGGGCCCTTGACAATGAGCAGTTCTTC. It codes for CSVHGGALDNEQFF.

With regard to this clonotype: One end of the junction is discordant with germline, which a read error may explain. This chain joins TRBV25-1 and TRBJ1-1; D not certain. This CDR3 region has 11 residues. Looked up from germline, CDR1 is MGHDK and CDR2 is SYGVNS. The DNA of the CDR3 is TGCGCCAGCAGTTCTAACACTGAAGCTTTCTTT. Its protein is CASSSNTEAFF. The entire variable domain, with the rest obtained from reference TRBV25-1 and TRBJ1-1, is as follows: EADIYQTPRYLVIGTGKKITLECSQTMGHDKMYWYQQDPGMELHLIHYSYGVNSTEKGDLSSESTVSRIRTEHFPLTLESARPSHTSQYLCASSSNTEAFFGQGTRLTVV.